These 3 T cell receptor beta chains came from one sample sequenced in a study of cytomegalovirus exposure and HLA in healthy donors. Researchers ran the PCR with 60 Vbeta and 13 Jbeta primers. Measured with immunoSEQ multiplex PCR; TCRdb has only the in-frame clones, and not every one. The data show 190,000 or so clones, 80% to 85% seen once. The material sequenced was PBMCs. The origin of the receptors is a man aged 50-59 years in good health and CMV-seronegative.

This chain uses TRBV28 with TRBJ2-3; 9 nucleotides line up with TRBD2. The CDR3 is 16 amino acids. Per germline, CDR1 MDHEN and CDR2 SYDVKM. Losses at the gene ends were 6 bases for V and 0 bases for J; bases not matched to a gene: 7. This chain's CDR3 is CASRTSGLTSTDTQYF. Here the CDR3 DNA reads TGTGCCAGCAGGACTAGCGGACTTACTAGCACAGATACGCAGTATTTT.

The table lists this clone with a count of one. CDR3 amino acids: CASSLFAGPRAEAFF. The CDR3 DNA sequence: TGCGCCAGCAGCTTATTCGCAGGGCCAAGGGCTGAAGCTTTCTTT. The J gene is TRBJ1-1, the V gene TRBV5-1, with D possibly matching TRBD1 (5 bases). V dropped 2 bases and J dropped 6 bases, with 17 bases sitting between them. Germline V lookup: CDR1 SGHRS, CDR2 YFSETQ. The CDR3 covers 15 residues.

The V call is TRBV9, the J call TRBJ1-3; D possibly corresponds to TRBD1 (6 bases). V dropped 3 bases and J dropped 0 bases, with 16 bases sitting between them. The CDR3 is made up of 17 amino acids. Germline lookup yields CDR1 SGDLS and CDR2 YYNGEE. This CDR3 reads CASSATGTQYSGNTIYF. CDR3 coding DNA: TGTGCCAGCAGCGCAACAGGGACCCAATACTCTGGAAACACCATATATTTT.